The present TCR beta chain was sequenced within a study of control samples from healthy donors and cancer patients. Germline lookup yields CDR1 MNHEY and CDR2 SMNVEV (reference sequence). The length of the CDR3 is 14 residues. V was pared by 2 bases and J by 8 bases, with 15 bases between. Sequencing used immunoSEQ multiplex PCR; TCRdb keeps in-frame clones, though not all of them. The data hold about 220,000 clones, with roughly 94% observed a single time. The clonotype comes from a man aged 45-65 years in good health. Sequencing was done on a sample of blood. The chain joins TRBV27 to TRBJ1-2, with a tentative D call TRBD1 (6 bases). The chain's CDR3 is CASSLDRTFGGYTF. The DNA of the CDR3 is TGTGCCAGCAGTTTAGACAGGACATTTGGGGGCTACACCTTC.